The clone carrying this T cell receptor (beta chain) was recorded a few times. This specimen comes from a study of blood T cell repertoires in COVID-19. Study-level background: From the United States, Italy and Spain came samples of acute and convalescent COVID-19. T cells, B-cell-depleted T cells, or PBMCs provided the cDNA or gDNA that served as material.

Enrolled during active infection, Seattle patients were then followed longitudinally. Per the original data handling: It was from reference gene primer amplification that nucleated cell counts were estimated. Assay used: immunoSEQ multiplex PCR; TCRdb lists only in-frame clones, some missing. The V and J calls and clone size were taken over from that table, and D and trimming were inferred from the DNA. This repertoire shows about 220,000 clones, roughly 80% found once; its top ten account for 5.2%. Looked up from germline, CDR1 is SGHRS and CDR2 is YFSETQ. Germline trimming cut 5 bases from V and 3 bases from J; bases unmatched to any gene: 9. The CDR3 loop spans 17 amino acids.

The sequencing sample was made of peripheral blood. The chain has TRBV5-1 and TRBJ2-6, with 9 nucleotides matching TRBD1. The receptor comes from a woman aged 70 to 79 with COVID-19, enrolled during active disease. CDR3: CASSRTGGERGANVLTF. As DNA, the CDR3 is TGCGCCAGCAGTCGAACAGGGGGCGAACGTGGGGCCAACGTCCTGACTTTC.